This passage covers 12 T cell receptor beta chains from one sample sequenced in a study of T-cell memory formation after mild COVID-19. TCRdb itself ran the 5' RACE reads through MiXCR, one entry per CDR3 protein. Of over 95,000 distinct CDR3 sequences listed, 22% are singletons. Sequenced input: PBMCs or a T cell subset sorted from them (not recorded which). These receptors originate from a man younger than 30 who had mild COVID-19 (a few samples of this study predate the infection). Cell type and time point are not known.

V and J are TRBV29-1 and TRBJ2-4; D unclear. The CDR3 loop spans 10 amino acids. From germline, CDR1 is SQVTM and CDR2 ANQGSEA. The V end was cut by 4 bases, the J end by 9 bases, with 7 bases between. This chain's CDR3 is CSVGQAIQYF. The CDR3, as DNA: TGCAGCGTTGGTCAGGCCATTCAGTACTTC.

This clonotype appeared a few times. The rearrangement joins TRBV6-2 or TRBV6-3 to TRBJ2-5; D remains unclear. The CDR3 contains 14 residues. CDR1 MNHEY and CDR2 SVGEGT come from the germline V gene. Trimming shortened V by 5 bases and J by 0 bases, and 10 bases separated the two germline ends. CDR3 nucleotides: TGTGCCAGCAGTACTCCCGGACACCAAGAGACCCAGTACTTC. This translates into CASSTPGHQETQYF.

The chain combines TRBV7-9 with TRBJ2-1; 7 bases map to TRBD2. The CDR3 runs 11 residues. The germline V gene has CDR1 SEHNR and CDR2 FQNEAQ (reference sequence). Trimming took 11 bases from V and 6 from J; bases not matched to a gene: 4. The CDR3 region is CAQGGGNEQFF. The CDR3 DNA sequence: TGTGCCCAGGGCGGGGGCAATGAGCAGTTCTTC.

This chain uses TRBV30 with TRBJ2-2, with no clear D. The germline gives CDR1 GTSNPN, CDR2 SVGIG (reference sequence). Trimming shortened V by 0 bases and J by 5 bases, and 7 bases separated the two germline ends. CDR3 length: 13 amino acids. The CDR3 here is CAWSVWQTGELFF. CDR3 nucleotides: TGTGCCTGGAGTGTGTGGCAGACCGGGGAGCTGTTTTTT.

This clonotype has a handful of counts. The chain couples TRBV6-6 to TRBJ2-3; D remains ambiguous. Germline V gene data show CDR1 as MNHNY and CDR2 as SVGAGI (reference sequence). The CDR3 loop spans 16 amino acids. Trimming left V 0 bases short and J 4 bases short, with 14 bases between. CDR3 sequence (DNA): TGTGCCAGCAGTTACTCAGGTACCCCGATAGCAGATACGCAGTATTTT. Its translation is CASSYSGTPIADTQYF.

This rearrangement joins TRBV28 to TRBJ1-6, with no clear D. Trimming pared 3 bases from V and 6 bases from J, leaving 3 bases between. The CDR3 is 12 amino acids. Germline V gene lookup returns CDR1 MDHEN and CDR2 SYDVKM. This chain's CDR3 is CASSFGNSPLHF. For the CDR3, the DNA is TGTGCCAGCAGTTTCGGTAATTCACCCCTCCACTTT.

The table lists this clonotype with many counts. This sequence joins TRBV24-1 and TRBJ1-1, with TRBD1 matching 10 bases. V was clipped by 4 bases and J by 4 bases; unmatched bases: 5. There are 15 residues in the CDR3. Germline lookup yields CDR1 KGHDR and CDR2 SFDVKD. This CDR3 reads CATSDPRTGGTEAFF. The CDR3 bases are TGTGCCACCAGTGACCCGAGGACAGGGGGCACTGAAGCTTTCTTT.

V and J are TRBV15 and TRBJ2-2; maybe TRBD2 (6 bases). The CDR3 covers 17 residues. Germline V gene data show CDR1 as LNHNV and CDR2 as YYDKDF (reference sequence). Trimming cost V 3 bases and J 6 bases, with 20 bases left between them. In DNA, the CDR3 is TGTGCCACCAGCAGTGATCCCTGGACTATGAGAGCCGGGGAGCTGTTTTTT. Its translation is CATSSDPWTMRAGELFF.

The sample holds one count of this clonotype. CDR3 residues: CASSLSSLSYGYTF. CDR3 DNA: TGTGCCAGCAGCTTAAGTTCCCTCAGCTATGGCTACACCTTC. This chain connects TRBV11-2 to TRBJ1-2, with D hard to call. Germline-derived CDR1 and CDR2 are SGHAT and FQNNGV. There are 14 residues in the CDR3. V was clipped by 2 bases and J by 4 bases, with 11 bases between them. Supplemented by reference TRBV11-2 and TRBJ1-2, the full variable domain reads EAGVAQSPRYKIIEKRQSVAFWCNPISGHATLYWYQQILGQGPKLLIQFQNNGVVDDSQLPKDRFSAERLKGVDSTLKIQPAKLEDSAVYLCASSLSSLSYGYTFGSGTRLTVV.

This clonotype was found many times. The CDR3 here is CASSLGSTDTQYF. The CDR3 nucleotides are TGTGCCAGCAGCTTGGGGAGCACAGATACGCAGTATTTT. The V and J genes are TRBV27 and TRBJ2-3; D is uncertain. Germline assignment: CDR1 MNHEY and CDR2 SMNVEV (reference sequence). This CDR3 region has 13 residues. The V and J ends lost 6 bases and 0 bases respectively, with 7 bases between them.

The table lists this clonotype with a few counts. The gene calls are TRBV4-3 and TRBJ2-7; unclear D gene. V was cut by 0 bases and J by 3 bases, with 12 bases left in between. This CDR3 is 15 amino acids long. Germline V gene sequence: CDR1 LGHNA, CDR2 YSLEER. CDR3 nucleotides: TGCGCCAGCAGCCAAGAGCGGAGTCCATACTACGAGCAGTACTTC. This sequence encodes CASSQERSPYYEQYF.

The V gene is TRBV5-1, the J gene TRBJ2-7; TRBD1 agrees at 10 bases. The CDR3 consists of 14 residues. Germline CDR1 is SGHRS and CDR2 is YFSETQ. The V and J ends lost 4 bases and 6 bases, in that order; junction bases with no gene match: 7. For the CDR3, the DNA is TGCGCCAGCAGCCCCGGACAGGGGGAATGCGAGCAGTACGTC. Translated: CASSPGQGECEQYV.